The clone carrying this TCR beta chain was observed a handful of times. CDR1 SGHRS and CDR2 YFSETQ come from the germline V gene. This CDR3 is built from 15 residues. With 4 bases removed from V and 8 bases from J, the gap between germline ends came to 16 bases. Per the original data handling: From reference gene primer amplification, estimates of nucleated cell counts were derived. Clones were sequenced by immunoSEQ multiplex PCR, and TCRdb holds only the in-frame ones, with some missing. D and trimming come from the DNA, and the V and J calls and clone size come from that table. In the table there are around 300,000 clones, approximately 91% of which are singletons. These data come from a study of blood T cell repertoires in COVID-19. Turning to the study itself: The analysed material was cDNA or gDNA that came from T cells, B-cell-depleted T cells, or PBMCs.

The receptor was isolated from a man aged 50-59 years with acute or convalescent COVID-19. Sequenced: peripheral blood. The chain carries TRBV5-1 and TRBJ1-6; maybe TRBD1 (6 bases). The CDR3 is CASSALQGSDSPLHF. The CDR3 DNA is TGCGCCAGCAGCGCTTTACAGGGATCGGATTCACCCCTCCACTTT.